Listed below are T cell receptor beta chains from one sample, sequenced in a study of cytomegalovirus exposure and HLA in healthy donors. TCRdb's copy holds only in-frame clones and misses some; the assay was immunoSEQ multiplex PCR. The table has 95,000 to 110,000 clones, 76% seen once. The sample consisted of PBMCs. The receptors were sampled from a woman younger than 35 in good health and CMV-seropositive. Each CDR3 is given with its conserved first and last residue. Fields, in order: clone size, V gene, D gene, J gene, CDR3 protein, CDR3 DNA. A D gene is named only where the DNA matches it firmly. Only some rows state a clone size, as once, few, many or a class for expanded clones.

NA,TRBV28,TRBD1,TRBJ2-2,CASSDQDRAPEELFF,TGTGCCAGCAGTGACCAGGACAGGGCCCCGGAGGAGCTGTTTTTT
NA,TRBV5-4,NA,TRBJ2-2,CASSLLGELFF,TGTGCCAGCAGCTTGCTCGGGGAGCTGTTTTTT
NA,TRBV2,TRBD2,TRBJ2-3,CASSSVAGGSTDTQYF,TGTGCCAGCAGCTCCGTAGCGGGGGGGAGCACAGATACGCAGTATTTT
NA,TRBV7-9,NA,TRBJ2-2,CASSNAKELRELFF,TGTGCCAGCAGCAATGCCAAAGAACTCCGGGAGCTGTTTTTT
once,TRBV4-1,TRBD1,TRBJ1-4,CASSLPSTGTENEKLFF,TGCGCCAGCAGCCTACCATCTACCGGGACAGAAAATGAAAAACTGTTTTTT
once,TRBV6-5,TRBD1,TRBJ2-1,CASSSTGWSYNEQFF,TGTGCCAGCAGCTCGACAGGGTGGTCTTACAATGAGCAGTTCTTC
NA,TRBV5-4,TRBD1,TRBJ1-1,CASSPPGQGFNEAFF,TGTGCCAGCAGCCCCCCCGGACAGGGGTTTAATGAAGCTTTCTTT
NA,TRBV29-1,NA,TRBJ1-3,CSVGGRSGNTIYF,TGCAGCGTTGGAGGGAGGTCTGGAAACACCATATATTTT
once,TRBV19,NA,TRBJ2-1,CASTGVVDEQFF,TGTGCCAGTACAGGGGTTGTCGATGAGCAGTTCTTC
few,TRBV30,NA,TRBJ1-6,CAWMSDSNSPLHF,TGTGCCTGGATGTCGGACAGTAATTCACCCCTCCACTTT
NA,TRBV11-2,NA,TRBJ2-4,CASSSLTASRF,TGTGCCAGCAGCTCGCTAACAGCCTCACGCTTC
NA,TRBV2,TRBD1,TRBJ1-2,CASSEGAGYGYTF,TGTGCCAGCAGCGAGGGGGCGGGCTATGGCTACACCTTC
NA,TRBV5-1,TRBD2,TRBJ2-2,CASSLALAGPTGELFF,TGCGCCAGCAGCTTGGCTTTAGCGGGACCCACCGGGGAGCTGTTTTTT
NA,TRBV25-1,NA,TRBJ2-5,CASSGGAVETQYF,TGTGCCAGCAGTGGCGGGGCAGTAGAGACCCAGTACTTC
NA,TRBV4-3,TRBD2,TRBJ2-3,CASSQSSGKGVDTQYF,TGCGCCAGCAGCCAGAGTAGCGGGAAAGGGGTAGATACGCAGTATTTT
NA,TRBV7-9,NA,TRBJ2-5,CASRPQGLGETQYF,TGTGCCAGCAGGCCGCAGGGTTTGGGAGAGACCCAGTACTTC
NA,TRBV19,NA,TRBJ1-6,CASSRAVSRDSPLHF,TGTGCCAGTAGTAGGGCAGTCTCCCGTGATTCACCCCTCCACTTT
NA,TRBV9,TRBD2,TRBJ2-1,CASSEGPSGGSGNEQFF,TGTGCCAGCAGCGAAGGGCCCAGTGGCGGGAGTGGCAATGAGCAGTTCTTC
NA,TRBV6-5,TRBD2,TRBJ2-7,CASSYLAGGPSYEQYF,TGTGCCAGCAGTTATCTCGCGGGAGGCCCGTCCTACGAGCAGTACTTC
NA,TRBV11-2,TRBD1,TRBJ1-1,CASSLGTGLNTEAFF,TGTGCCAGCAGCTTAGGGACAGGGTTGAACACTGAAGCTTTCTTT
few,TRBV12-5,TRBD2,TRBJ2-3,CASGLGSGGPLQQYF,TGTGCTAGTGGTTTGGGTAGCGGGGGCCCTCTTCAGCAGTATTTT
NA,TRBV29-1,NA,TRBJ1-1,CSTVGGDTEAFF,TGCAGCACAGTGGGGGGGGACACTGAAGCTTTCTTT
once,TRBV6-5,NA,TRBJ2-7,CASSYSGQNSYEQYF,TGTGCCAGCAGTTACTCGGGGCAGAACTCCTACGAGCAGTACTTC
NA,TRBV2,TRBD1,TRBJ2-7,CASSEGDRFHYEQYF,TGTGCCAGCAGTGAAGGGGACAGGTTCCACTACGAGCAGTACTTC
NA,TRBV7-9,TRBD1,TRBJ2-7,CASSSHGQGAYEQYF,TGTGCCAGCAGCTCCCATGGACAGGGGGCATACGAGCAGTACTTC
NA,TRBV2,NA,TRBJ2-3,CASSEQGRVLRTDTQYF,TGTGCCAGCAGTGAACAGGGGCGGGTGCTCCGCACAGATACGCAGTATTTT
NA,TRBV27,TRBD1,TRBJ1-1,CASSFRGLDTEAFF,TGTGCCAGCAGTTTCAGGGGGCTCGACACTGAAGCTTTCTTT
NA,TRBV6-5,NA,TRBJ1-1,CASSYYRGDTEAFF,TGTGCCAGCAGTTACTACCGCGGGGACACTGAAGCTTTCTTT
NA,TRBV7-9,NA,TRBJ2-4,CASTNLITGAKNIQYF,TGTGCCAGCACCAACCTCATCACAGGGGCCAAAAACATTCAGTACTTC
NA,TRBV7-8,NA,TRBJ2-7,CASSLQGEQYF,TGTGCCAGCAGCTTACAGGGAGAGCAGTACTTC
NA,TRBV7-9,TRBD1,TRBJ2-4,CASSSPGTGGPKNIQYF,TGTGCCAGCAGTTCCCCGGGGACAGGGGGCCCCAAAAACATTCAGTACTTC
NA,TRBV25-1,NA,TRBJ1-1,CATAGGSNTEAFF,TGTGCCACAGCGGGGGGGTCGAACACTGAAGCTTTCTTT
NA,TRBV30,NA,TRBJ1-2,CAWSGGHRATRATDGYTF,TGTGCCTGGAGTGGTGGGCACAGGGCTACTAGGGCTACGGATGGCTACACCTTC
NA,TRBV5-6,TRBD2,TRBJ2-1,CASSLTGTSAHEQFF,TGTGCCAGCAGCTTAACCGGGACTAGCGCCCATGAGCAGTTCTTC
NA,TRBV7-9,TRBD1,TRBJ1-5,CASSLGGQGRLSNQPQHF,TGTGCCAGCAGCTTAGGGGGACAGGGCCGCCTTAGCAATCAGCCCCAGCATTTT
NA,TRBV6-5,TRBD1,TRBJ1-1,CASSYRQGRRAFF,TGTGCCAGCAGTTACAGACAGGGGCGACGAGCTTTCTTT
NA,TRBV12-1,NA,TRBJ1-5,CASSFEGQGCNQPQHF,TGTGCCAGCAGCTTTGAAGGCCAGGGCTGCAATCAGCCCCAGCATTTT
few,TRBV5-1,NA,TRBJ1-5,CASSLGGVNQPQHF,TGCGCCAGCAGCCTAGGGGGGGTAAATCAGCCCCAGCATTTT
NA,TRBV28,TRBD2,TRBJ2-5,CASRFGTSGAHQETQYF,TGTGCCAGCAGGTTTGGGACTAGCGGGGCCCACCAAGAGACCCAGTACTTC
NA,TRBV7-2,TRBD1,TRBJ1-4,CASSLVTGTVEKLFF,TGTGCCAGCAGCTTAGTCACCGGGACAGTTGAAAAACTGTTTTTT
few,TRBV11-2,TRBD1,TRBJ1-2,CASSLVQGGGYTF,TGTGCCAGCAGCTTAGTACAGGGGGGTGGCTACACCTTC
NA,TRBV2,TRBD1,TRBJ1-2,CASLPQGPHGYTF,TGTGCCAGCCTACCACAGGGGCCCCACGGTTACACCTTC
NA,TRBV28,NA,TRBJ2-7,CASNSPGHTYEQYF,TGTGCCAGCAACAGCCCGGGACACACCTACGAGCAGTACTTC
NA,TRBV2,TRBD1,TRBJ2-7,CASTGTVKGPLF,TGTGCCAGCACCGGGACAGTGAAAGGACCCCTCTTC
NA,TRBV7-8,TRBD1,TRBJ1-2,CASSLYSPLGRGRLSNYGYTF,TGTGCCAGCAGCTTATATTCCCCCCTCGGCAGGGGGCGGTTGTCTAACTATGGCTACACCTTC
NA,TRBV19,NA,TRBJ1-4,CASFQGHPNEKLFF,TGTGCCAGCTTTCAGGGGCACCCGAATGAAAAACTGTTTTTT
NA,TRBV2,TRBD1,TRBJ2-1,CASRIDRVTYNEQFF,TGTGCCAGCAGAATTGACAGGGTAACCTACAATGAGCAGTTCTTC
NA,TRBV5-6,TRBD1,TRBJ2-7,CASSLGGGQTYEQYF,TGTGCCAGCAGCTTGGGAGGGGGACAGACCTACGAGCAGTACTTC
NA,TRBV28,NA,TRBJ1-2,CASSLDHPGGYTF,TGTGCCAGCAGTTTAGATCATCCCGGTGGCTACACCTTC
NA,TRBV30,NA,TRBJ2-4,CAWSPQGWAIQYF,TGTGCCTGGAGTCCGCAGGGTTGGGCCATTCAGTACTTC